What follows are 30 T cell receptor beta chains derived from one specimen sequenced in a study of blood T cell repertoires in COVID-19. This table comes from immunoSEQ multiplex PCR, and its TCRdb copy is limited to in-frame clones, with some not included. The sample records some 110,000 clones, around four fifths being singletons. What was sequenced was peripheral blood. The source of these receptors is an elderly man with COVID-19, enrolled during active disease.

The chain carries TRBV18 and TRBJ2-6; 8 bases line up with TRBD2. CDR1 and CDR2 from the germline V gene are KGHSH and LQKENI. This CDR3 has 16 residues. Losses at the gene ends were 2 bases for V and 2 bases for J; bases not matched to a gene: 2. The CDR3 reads CASSPSGGAGANVLTF. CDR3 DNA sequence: TGTGCCAGCTCACCAAGCGGGGGCGCTGGGGCCAACGTCCTGACTTTC.

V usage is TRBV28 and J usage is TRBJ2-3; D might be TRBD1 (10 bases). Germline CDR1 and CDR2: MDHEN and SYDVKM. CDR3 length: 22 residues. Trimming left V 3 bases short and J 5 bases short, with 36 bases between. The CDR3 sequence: CASSFRSGTGATPSGMVDTQYF. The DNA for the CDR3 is TGTGCCAGCAGTTTTAGGTCCGGGACAGGGGCTACCCCTAGCGGGATGGTAGATACGCAGTATTTT.

The CDR3 nucleotides read TGTGCCAGCAGCAGGACTAGCGAGAGGAATACGCAGTATTTT. Its translation: CASSRTSERNTQYF. V gene TRBV2 combines with J gene TRBJ2-3; 9 bases are a match to TRBD2. The trim removed 6 bases at V and 7 bases at J, leaving 8 bases unmatched. The CDR3 is made up of 14 amino acids. Germline loops: CDR1 SNHLY, CDR2 FYNNEI.

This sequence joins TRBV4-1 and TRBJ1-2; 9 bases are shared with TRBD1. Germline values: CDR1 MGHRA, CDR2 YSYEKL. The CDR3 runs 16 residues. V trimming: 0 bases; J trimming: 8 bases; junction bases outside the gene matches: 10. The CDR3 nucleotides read TGCGCCAGCAGCCAAGATTTCGCCGGGACAGGGAAAGGCTACACCTTC. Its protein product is CASSQDFAGTGKGYTF.

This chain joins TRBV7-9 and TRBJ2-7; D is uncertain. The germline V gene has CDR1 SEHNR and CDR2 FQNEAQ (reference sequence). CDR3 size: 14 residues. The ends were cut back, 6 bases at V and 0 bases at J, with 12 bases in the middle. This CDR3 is CASSFQNPSYEQYF. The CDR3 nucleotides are TGTGCCAGCAGTTTCCAGAACCCCTCCTACGAGCAGTACTTC. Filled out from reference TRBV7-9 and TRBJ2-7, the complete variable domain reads DTGVSQNPRHKITKRGQNVTFRCDPISEHNRLYWYRQTLGQGPEFLTYFQNEAQLEKSRLLSDRFSAERPKGSFSTLEIQRTEQGDSAMYLCASSFQNPSYEQYFGPGTRLTVT.

In DNA, the CDR3 is TGCGCCAGCAGCCAAGAGTTAGCAGATACGCAGTATTTT. Its protein product is CASSQELADTQYF. The V call is TRBV4-1, the J call TRBJ2-3; D is unclear. V was trimmed by 0 bases and J by 4 bases, leaving 5 bases between them. Per germline, CDR1 MGHRA and CDR2 YSYEKL. The CDR3 has 13 residues.

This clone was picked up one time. CDR3 nucleotide sequence: TGTGCCAGCAGTGAAAGGTCGGGAGCGGGCGCCGGGGAGCTGTTTTTT. Translation: CASSERSGAGAGELFF. The V and J genes are TRBV2 and TRBJ2-2, with a possible D match to TRBD2 (6 bases). V dropped 2 bases and J dropped 6 bases, with 16 bases sitting between them. Germline V gives CDR1 SNHLY, CDR2 FYNNEI. The CDR3 is 16 amino acids. The variable domain in full, with the rest retrieved from reference TRBV2 and TRBJ2-2, is EPEVTQTPSHQVTQMGQEVILRCVPISNHLYFYWYRQILGQKVEFLVSFYNNEISEKSEIFDDQFSVERPDGSNFTLKIRSTKLEDSAMYFCASSERSGAGAGELFFGEGSRLTVL.

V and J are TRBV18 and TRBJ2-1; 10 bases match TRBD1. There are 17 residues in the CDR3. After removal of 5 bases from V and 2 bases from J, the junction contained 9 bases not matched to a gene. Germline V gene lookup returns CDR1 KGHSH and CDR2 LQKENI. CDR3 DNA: TGTGCCAGCTCATCCAGGCCGGGACAGGGGCCCTACAATGAGCAGTTCTTC. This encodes CASSSRPGQGPYNEQFF.

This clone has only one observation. The CDR3 loop reads CASSYGGRGNEQFF. In nucleotides, the CDR3 is TGTGCCAGCAGTTACGGCGGGAGGGGCAATGAGCAGTTCTTC. This chain uses TRBV6-2 or TRBV6-3 with TRBJ2-1; 9 nucleotides match TRBD2. The length of the CDR3 is 14 residues. CDR1 is MNHEY and CDR2 is SVGEGT in the germline V gene. The junction had 2 bases not matched to a gene; V was cut back by 2 bases and J by 6 bases.

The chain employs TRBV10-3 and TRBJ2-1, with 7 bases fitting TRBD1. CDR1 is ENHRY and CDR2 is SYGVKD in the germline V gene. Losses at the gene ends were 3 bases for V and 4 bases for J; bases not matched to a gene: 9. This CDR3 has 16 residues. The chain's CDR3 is CAISERHGTEYNEQFF. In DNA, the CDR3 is TGTGCCATCAGTGAACGGCATGGGACAGAGTACAATGAGCAGTTCTTC.

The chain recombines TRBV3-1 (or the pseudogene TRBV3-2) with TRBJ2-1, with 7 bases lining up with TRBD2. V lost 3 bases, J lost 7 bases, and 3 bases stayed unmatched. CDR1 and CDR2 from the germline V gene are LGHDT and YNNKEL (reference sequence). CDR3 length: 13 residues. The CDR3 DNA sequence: TGTGCCAGCAGCCACCGGGGGGTGAATGAGCAGTTCTTC. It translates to CASSHRGVNEQFF.

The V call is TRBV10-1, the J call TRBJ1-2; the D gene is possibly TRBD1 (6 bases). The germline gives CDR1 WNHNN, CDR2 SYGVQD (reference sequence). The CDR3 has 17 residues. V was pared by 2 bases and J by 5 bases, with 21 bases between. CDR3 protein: CASSEGGHQRLKYGYTF. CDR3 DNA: TGCGCCAGCAGTGAGGGGGGCCACCAGAGGCTAAAGTATGGCTACACCTTC.

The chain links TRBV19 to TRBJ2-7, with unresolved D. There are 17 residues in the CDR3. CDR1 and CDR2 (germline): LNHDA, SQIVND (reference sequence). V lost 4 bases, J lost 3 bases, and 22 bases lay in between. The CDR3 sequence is CASSTYPRQIPIYEQYF. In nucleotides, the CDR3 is TGTGCCAGTAGTACCTACCCCAGACAAATTCCTATCTACGAGCAGTACTTC.

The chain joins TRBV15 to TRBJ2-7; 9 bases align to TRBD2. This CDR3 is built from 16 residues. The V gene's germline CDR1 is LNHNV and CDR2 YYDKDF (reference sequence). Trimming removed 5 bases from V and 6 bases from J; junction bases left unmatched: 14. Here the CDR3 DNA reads TGTGCCACCAGCCGTTCTAGAATGGCGGGAGGGGTCGAGCAGTACTTC. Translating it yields CATSRSRMAGGVEQYF.

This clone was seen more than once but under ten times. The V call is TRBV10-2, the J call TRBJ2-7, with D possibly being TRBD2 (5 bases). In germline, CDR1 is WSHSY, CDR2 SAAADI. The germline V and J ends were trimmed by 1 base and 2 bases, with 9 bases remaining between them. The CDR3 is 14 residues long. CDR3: CASSEFAGTYEQYF. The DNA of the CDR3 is TGCGCCAGCAGTGAGTTCGCGGGCACCTACGAGCAGTACTTC.

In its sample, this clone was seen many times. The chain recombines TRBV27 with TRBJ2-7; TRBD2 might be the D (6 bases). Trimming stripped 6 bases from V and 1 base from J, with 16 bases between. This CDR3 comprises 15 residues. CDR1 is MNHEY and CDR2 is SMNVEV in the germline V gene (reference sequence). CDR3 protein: CASSYSTSRSYEQYF. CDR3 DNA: TGTGCCAGCAGCTATTCCACTAGCCGGTCCTACGAGCAGTACTTC.

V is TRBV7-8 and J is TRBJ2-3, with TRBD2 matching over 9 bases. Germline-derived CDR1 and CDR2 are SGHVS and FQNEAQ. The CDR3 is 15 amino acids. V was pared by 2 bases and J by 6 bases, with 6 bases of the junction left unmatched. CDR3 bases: TGTGCCAGCAGCTTAATTAGCGGGAGAGCCGATACGCAGTATTTT. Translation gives CASSLISGRADTQYF.

CDR3 sequence reads: CASSYIAGASYEQYF. The CDR3, as DNA: TGCGCCAGCAGCTATATAGCGGGAGCCTCCTACGAGCAGTACTTC. V is TRBV5-1 and J is TRBJ2-7, with 9 bases lining up with TRBD2. The CDR3 has 15 residues. The V and J ends lost 3 bases and 0 bases, in that order; junction bases with no gene match: 4. Germline CDR1 and CDR2: SGHRS and YFSETQ.

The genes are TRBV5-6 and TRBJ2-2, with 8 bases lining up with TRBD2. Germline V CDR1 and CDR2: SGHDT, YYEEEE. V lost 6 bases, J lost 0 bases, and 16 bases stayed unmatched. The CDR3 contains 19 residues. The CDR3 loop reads CASKSPLKGGRTNTGELFF. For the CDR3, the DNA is TGTGCCAGCAAGTCCCCCTTAAAGGGCGGGAGGACGAACACCGGGGAGCTGTTTTTT.

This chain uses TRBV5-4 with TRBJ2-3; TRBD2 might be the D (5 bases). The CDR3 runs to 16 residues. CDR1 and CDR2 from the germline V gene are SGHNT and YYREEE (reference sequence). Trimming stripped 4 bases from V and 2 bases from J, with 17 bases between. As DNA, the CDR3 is TGTGCCAGCAGCCCCCCCCCGGGGTCTACCACAGATACGCAGTATTTT. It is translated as CASSPPPGSTTDTQYF. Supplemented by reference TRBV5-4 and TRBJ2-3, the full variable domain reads ETGVTQSPTHLIKTRGQQVTLRCSSQSGHNTVSWYQQALGQGPQFIFQYYREEENGRGNFPPRFSGLQFPNYSSELNVNALELDDSALYLCASSPPPGSTTDTQYFGPGTRLTVL.

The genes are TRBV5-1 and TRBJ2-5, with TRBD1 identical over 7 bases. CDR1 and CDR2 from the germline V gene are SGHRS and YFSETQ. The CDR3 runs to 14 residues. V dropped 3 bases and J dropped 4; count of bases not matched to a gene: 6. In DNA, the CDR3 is TGCGCCAGCAGCTCGACAGGGACGAGAGAGACCCAGTACTTC. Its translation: CASSSTGTRETQYF.

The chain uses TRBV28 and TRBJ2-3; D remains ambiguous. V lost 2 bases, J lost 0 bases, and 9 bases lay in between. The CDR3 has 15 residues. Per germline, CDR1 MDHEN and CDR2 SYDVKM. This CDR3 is CASSLLLRSTDTQYF. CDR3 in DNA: TGTGCCAGCAGTTTACTGTTGCGGAGCACAGATACGCAGTATTTT.

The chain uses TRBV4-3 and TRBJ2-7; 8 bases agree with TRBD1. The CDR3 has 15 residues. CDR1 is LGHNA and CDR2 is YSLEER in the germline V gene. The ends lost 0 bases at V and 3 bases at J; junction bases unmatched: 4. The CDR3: CASSQEPGGFYEQYF. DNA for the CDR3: TGCGCCAGCAGCCAAGAACCAGGGGGCTTCTACGAGCAGTACTTC.

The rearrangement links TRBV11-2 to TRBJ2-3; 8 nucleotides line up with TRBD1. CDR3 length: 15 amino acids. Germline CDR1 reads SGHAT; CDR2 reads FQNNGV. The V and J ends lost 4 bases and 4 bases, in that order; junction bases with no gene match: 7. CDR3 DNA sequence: TGTGCCAGCAGCTCGCAGGGGGCGCTGGCAGATACGCAGTATTTT. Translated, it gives CASSSQGALADTQYF.

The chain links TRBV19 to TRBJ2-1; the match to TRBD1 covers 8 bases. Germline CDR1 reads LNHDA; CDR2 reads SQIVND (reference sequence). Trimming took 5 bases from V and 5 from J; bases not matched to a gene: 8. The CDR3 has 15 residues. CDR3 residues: CASSYAGTGHNEQFF. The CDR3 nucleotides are TGTGCCAGTAGTTACGCCGGGACAGGCCACAATGAGCAGTTCTTC.

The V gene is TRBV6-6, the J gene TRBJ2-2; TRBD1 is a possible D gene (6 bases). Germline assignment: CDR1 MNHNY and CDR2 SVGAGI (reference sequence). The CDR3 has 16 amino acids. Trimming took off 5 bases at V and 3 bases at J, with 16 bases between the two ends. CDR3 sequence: CASSAPRGQHTGELFF. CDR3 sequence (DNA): TGTGCCAGCAGTGCCCCCAGGGGCCAGCACACCGGGGAGCTGTTTTTT.

The CDR3 protein is CTSSGPEGPLGYGYTF. The CDR3 nucleotides read TGCACCAGCAGCGGGCCGGAGGGACCCCTTGGCTATGGCTACACCTTC. The chain combines TRBV1 with TRBJ1-2. TRBV1 is tagged as a pseudogene. The CDR3 contains 16 residues.

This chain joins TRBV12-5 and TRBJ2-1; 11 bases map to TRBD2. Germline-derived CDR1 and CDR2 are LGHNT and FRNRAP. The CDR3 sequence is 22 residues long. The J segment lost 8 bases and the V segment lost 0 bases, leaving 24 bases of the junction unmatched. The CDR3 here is CASGLVRRWTIAGGALTHEQFF. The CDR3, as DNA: TGTGCTAGTGGTTTGGTACGCCGTTGGACGATAGCGGGAGGGGCCCTTACCCATGAGCAGTTCTTC.

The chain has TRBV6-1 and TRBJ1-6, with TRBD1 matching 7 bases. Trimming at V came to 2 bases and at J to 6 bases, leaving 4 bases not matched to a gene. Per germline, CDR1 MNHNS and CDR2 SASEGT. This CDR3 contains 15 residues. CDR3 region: CASSELRGPNSPLHF. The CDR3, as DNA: TGTGCCAGCAGTGAATTGAGGGGGCCTAATTCACCCCTCCACTTT.

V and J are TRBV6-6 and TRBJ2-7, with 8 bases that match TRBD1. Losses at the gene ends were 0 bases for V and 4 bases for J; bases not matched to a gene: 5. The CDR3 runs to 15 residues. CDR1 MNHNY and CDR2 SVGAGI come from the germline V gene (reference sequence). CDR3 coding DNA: TGTGCCAGCAGTTACTCGACCAGGGGGCCGTACGAGCAGTACTTC. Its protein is CASSYSTRGPYEQYF.